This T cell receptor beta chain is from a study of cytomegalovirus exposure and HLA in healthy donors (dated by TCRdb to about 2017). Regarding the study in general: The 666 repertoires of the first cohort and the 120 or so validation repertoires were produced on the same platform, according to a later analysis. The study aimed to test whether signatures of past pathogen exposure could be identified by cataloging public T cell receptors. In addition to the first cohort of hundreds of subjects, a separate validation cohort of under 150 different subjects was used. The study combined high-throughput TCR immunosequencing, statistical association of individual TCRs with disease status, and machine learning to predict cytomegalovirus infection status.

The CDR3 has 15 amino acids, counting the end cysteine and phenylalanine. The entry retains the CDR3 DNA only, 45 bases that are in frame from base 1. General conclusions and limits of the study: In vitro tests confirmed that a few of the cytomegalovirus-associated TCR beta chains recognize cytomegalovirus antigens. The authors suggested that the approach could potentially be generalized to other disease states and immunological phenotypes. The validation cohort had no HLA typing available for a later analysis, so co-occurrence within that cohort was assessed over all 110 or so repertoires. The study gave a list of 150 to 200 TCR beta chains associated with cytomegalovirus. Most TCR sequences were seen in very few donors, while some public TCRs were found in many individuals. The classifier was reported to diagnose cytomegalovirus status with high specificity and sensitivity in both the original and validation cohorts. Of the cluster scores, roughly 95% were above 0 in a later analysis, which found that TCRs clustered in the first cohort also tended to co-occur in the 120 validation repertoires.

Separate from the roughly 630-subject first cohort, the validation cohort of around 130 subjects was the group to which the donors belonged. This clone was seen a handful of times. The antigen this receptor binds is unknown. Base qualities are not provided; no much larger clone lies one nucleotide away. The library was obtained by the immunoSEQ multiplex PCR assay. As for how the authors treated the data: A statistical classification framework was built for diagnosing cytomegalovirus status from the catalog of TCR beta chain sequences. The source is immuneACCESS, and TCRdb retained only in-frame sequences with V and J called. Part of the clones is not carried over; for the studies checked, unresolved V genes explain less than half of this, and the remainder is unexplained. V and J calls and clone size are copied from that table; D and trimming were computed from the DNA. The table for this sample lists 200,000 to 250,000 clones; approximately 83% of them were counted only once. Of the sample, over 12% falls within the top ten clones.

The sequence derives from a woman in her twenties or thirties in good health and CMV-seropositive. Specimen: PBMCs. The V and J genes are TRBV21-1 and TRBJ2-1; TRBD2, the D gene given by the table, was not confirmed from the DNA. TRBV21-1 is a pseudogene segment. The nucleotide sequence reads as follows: TGTGCCAGCAGCAAAACTAGCGGGAGGGCCAATGAGCAGTTCTTC. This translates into CASSKTSGRANEQFF.